The 9 T cell receptor beta chains below were found in one sample sequenced in a study of CD8+ T cells in alopecia areata. Sequencing used cDNA as its template, made by extracting RNA and reverse transcribing it. Some clones are missing from TCRdb's copy, which holds only in-frame ones; the method was immunoSEQ multiplex PCR. This sample yields some 200,000 clones, of which about 50% are seen a single time; roughly 1.4% belongs to the top ten. The treatment denotes: oral pan-JAK inhibitor, 5-10 mg twice daily. The starting material was CD4+ T cells sorted from blood, obtained at week 4, from a patient treated with tofacitinib. Receptors were obtained from a human donor with alopecia areata.

The J gene is TRBJ2-1, the V gene TRBV5-7, with a possible D match to TRBD1 (5 bases). TRBV5-7 is sorted into the ORF group, with uncertain function. V was cut by 3 bases and J by 3 bases, with 13 bases left in between. The CDR3 has 15 amino acids. The CDR3 region has the DNA TGTGCCAGCAGCTCACACGGACAAAGCTACAATGAGCAGTTCTTC. Amino acid sequence: CASSSHGQSYNEQFF.

V gene TRBV30 combines with J gene TRBJ2-5; TRBD2 agrees at 13 bases. Germline V gene data show CDR1 as GTSNPN and CDR2 as SVGIG (reference sequence). The CDR3 covers 16 residues. The trim removed 1 base at V and 5 bases at J, leaving 7 bases unmatched. The chain's CDR3 is CAWSGTSGGPGETQYF. The CDR3 DNA sequence: TGTGCCTGGAGTGGGACTAGCGGGGGACCCGGGGAGACCCAGTACTTC.

The chain couples TRBV15 to TRBJ1-2; 9 nucleotides line up with TRBD1. Trimming took 3 bases from V and 5 from J; bases not matched to a gene: 7. The CDR3 has 15 residues. The germline gives CDR1 LNHNV, CDR2 YYDKDF (reference sequence). In DNA, the CDR3 is TGTGCCACCAGCAGGGCTACAGGGGGCGCATATGGCTACACCTTC. It is translated as CATSRATGGAYGYTF.

This CDR3 is CSVAPSYEQFF. The CDR3 DNA follows: TGCAGCGTTGCCCCCAGCTATGAGCAGTTCTTC. This chain connects TRBV29-1 to TRBJ2-1; no firm D call. The CDR3 sequence is 11 residues long. Per the germline V gene, CDR1 is SQVTM and CDR2 is ANQGSEA. V gave up 4 bases and J gave up 8 bases, with 9 bases separating them.

The genes are TRBV5-5 and TRBJ1-2; 9 bases match TRBD1. The CDR3 is 16 amino acids. After removal of 5 bases from V and 4 bases from J, the junction contained 12 bases not matched to a gene. The V gene's germline CDR1 is SGHKS and CDR2 YYEKEE (reference sequence). This CDR3 is CASSGGQGEFSYGYTF. The CDR3 coding sequence is TGTGCCAGCAGTGGGGGACAGGGAGAGTTCAGCTATGGCTACACCTTC.

For the CDR3, the DNA is TGTGCCACCAGCTGGGCAGACGCAACTAATGAAAAACTGTTTTTT. Its translation: CATSWADATNEKLFF. The rearrangement uses TRBV15 and TRBJ1-4, with D uncertain. The CDR3 covers 15 residues. The V and J ends lost 5 bases and 0 bases respectively, with 10 bases between them. CDR1 and CDR2 (germline): LNHNV, YYDKDF (reference sequence).

The chain recombines TRBV15 with TRBJ2-6; TRBD1 might be the D (5 bases). V was clipped by 2 bases and J by 1 base, with 12 bases between them. This CDR3 has 17 amino acids. Germline V lookup: CDR1 LNHNV, CDR2 YYDKDF (reference sequence). The CDR3 bases are TGTGCCACCAGCAGAACCCCCAGGGTATCTGGGGCCAACGTCCTGACTTTC. This encodes CATSRTPRVSGANVLTF. The full variable domain, with the rest looked up from reference TRBV15 and TRBJ2-6, is DAMVIQNPRYQVTQFGKPVTLSCSQTLNHNVMYWYQQKSSQAPKLLFHYYDKDFNNEADTPDNFQSRRPNTSFCFLDIRSPGLGDTAMYLCATSRTPRVSGANVLTFGAGSRLTVL.

This clone was detected only a few times. The chain links TRBV7-2 to TRBJ2-1; 9 nucleotides line up with TRBD2. CDR3 length equals 15 residues. The germline V gene encodes CDR1 SGHTA and CDR2 FQGNSA. Unmatched junction bases numbered 6, after V lost 7 bases and J lost 2 bases. The DNA of the CDR3 is TGTGCCAGCACCCCTCTAGCGGGGCCCTACAATGAGCAGTTCTTC. Protein product: CASTPLAGPYNEQFF.

The chain employs TRBV7-2 and TRBJ2-3, with D possibly TRBD2 on 6 matching bases. Trimming pared 6 bases from V and 3 bases from J, leaving 10 bases between. The germline V gene encodes CDR1 SGHTA and CDR2 FQGNSA. This CDR3 comprises 13 residues. The CDR3 protein is CASRDYLTDTQYF. For the CDR3, the DNA is TGTGCCAGCAGGGACTATTTAACAGATACGCAGTATTTT.